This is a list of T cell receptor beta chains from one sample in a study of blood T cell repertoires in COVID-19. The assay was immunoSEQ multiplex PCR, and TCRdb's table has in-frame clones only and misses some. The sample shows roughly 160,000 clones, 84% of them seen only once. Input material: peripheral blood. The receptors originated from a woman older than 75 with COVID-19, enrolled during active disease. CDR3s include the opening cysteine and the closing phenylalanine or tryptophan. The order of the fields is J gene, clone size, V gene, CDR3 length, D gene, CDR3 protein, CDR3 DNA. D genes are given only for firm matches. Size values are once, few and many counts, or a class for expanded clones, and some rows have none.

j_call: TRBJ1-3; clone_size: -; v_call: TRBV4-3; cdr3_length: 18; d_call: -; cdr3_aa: CASSQALLGGASGNTIYF; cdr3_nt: TGCGCCAGCAGCCAAGCTCTCCTAGGAGGAGCCTCTGGAAACACCATATATTTT
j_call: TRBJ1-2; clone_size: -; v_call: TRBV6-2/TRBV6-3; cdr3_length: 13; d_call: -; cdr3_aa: CASSRRYNYGYTF; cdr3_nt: TGTGCCAGCAGCCGGAGGTACAACTATGGCTACACCTTC
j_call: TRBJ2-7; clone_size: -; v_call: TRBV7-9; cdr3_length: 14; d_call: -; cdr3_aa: CASSSDGGLYEQYF; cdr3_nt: TGTGCCAGCAGCTCAGACGGGGGGCTATACGAGCAGTACTTC
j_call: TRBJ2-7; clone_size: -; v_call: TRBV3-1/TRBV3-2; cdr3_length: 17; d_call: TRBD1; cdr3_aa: CASSQPRLTGGSYEQYF; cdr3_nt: TGTGCCAGCAGCCAACCTCGACTGACAGGGGGCTCCTACGAGCAGTACTTC
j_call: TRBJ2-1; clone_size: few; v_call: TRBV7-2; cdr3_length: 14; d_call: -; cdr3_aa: CASSLLARYNEQFF; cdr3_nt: TGTGCCAGCAGCTTGCTAGCTAGATACAATGAGCAGTTCTTC
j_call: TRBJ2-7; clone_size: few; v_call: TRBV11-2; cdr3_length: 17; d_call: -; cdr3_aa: CASSLAPLSSRNPEQYF; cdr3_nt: TGTGCCAGCAGCTTAGCTCCCCTCTCGAGTCGTAACCCCGAGCAGTACTTC
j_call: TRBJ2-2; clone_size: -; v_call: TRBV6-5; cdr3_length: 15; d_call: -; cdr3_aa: CASMAQRQNTGELFF; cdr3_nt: TGTGCCAGCATGGCCCAGCGGCAGAACACCGGGGAGCTGTTTTTT
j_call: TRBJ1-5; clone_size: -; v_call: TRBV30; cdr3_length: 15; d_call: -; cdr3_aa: CAWSAQGYSNQPQHF; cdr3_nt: TGTGCCTGGAGTGCACAGGGTTATAGCAATCAGCCCCAGCATTTT
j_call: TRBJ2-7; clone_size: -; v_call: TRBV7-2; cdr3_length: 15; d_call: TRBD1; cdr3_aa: CASSQTGTGIYEQYF; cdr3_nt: TGTGCCAGCAGCCAGACCGGGACAGGGATCTACGAGCAGTACTTC
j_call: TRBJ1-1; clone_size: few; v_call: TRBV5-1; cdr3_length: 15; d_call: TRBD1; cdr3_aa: CASSWDRAGPIEAFF; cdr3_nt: TGCGCCAGCAGCTGGGACAGGGCTGGACCCATTGAAGCTTTCTTT
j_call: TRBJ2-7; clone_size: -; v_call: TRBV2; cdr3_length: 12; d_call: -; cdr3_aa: CASSELSLEQYF; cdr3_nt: TGTGCCAGCAGTGAACTCTCCCTCGAGCAGTACTTC
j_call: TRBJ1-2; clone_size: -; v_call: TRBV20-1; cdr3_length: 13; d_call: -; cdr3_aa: CSASFPSGYGYTF; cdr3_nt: TGCAGTGCTAGTTTCCCCTCGGGCTATGGCTACACCTTC
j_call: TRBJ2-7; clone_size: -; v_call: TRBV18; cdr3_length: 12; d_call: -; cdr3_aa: CASSPRGNEQYF; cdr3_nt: TGTGCCAGCTCCCCAAGGGGAAACGAGCAGTACTTC
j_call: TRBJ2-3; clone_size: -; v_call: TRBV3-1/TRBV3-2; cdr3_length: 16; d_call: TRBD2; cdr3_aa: CASSQLSGSLTDTQYF; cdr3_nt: TGTGCCAGCAGCCAGCTTAGCGGGAGTCTAACAGATACGCAGTATTTT
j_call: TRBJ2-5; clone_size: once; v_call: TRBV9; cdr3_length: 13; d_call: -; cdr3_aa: CASSAQGQETQYF; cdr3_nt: TGTGCCAGCAGCGCCCAGGGTCAAGAGACCCAGTACTTC
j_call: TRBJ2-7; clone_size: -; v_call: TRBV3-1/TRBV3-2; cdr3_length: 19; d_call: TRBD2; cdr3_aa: CASSRTPGTSGASSYEQYF; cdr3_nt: TGTGCCAGCAGCCGTACACCCGGGACTAGCGGGGCGAGCTCCTACGAGCAGTACTTC
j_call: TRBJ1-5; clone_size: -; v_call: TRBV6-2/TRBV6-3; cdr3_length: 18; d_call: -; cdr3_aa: CASSYSSGVQVSNQPQHF; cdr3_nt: TGTGCCAGCAGTTACTCGTCAGGGGTCCAAGTGAGCAATCAGCCCCAGCATTTT
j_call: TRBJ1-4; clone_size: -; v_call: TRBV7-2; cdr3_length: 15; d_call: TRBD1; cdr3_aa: CASSTRTGPGKGLFF; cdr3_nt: TGTGCCAGCAGCACCCGGACAGGACCTGGCAAAGGTCTGTTTTTT
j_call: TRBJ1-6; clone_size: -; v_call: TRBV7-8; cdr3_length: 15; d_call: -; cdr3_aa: CASSPQGSYNSPLHF; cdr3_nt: TGTGCCAGCAGCCCTCAGGGCTCCTATAATTCACCCCTCCACTTT
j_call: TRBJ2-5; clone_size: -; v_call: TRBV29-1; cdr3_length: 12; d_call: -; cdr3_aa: CSVGGPQETQYF; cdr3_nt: TGCAGCGTGGGTGGGCCCCAAGAGACCCAGTACTTC
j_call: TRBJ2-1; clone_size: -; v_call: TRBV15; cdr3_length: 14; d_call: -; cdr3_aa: CATSRESSYNEQFF; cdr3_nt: TGTGCCACCAGTCGGGAGAGCTCCTACAATGAGCAGTTCTTC
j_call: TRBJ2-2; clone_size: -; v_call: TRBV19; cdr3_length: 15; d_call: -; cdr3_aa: CASSQGRTGTGELFF; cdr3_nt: TGTGCCAGTAGTCAAGGGAGGACAGGCACCGGGGAGCTGTTTTTT
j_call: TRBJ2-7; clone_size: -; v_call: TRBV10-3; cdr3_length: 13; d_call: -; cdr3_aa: CAISRLDLDEQYF; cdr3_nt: TGTGCCATCAGCCGACTAGATTTAGACGAGCAGTACTTC
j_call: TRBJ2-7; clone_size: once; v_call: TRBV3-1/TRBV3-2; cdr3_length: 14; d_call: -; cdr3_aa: CASSQAAGAYEQYF; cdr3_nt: TGTGCCAGCAGCCAAGCGGCGGGGGCTTACGAGCAGTACTTC
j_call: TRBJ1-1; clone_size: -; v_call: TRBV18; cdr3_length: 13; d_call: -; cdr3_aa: CASLTGAVTEAFF; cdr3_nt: TGTGCCAGCCTGACTGGGGCGGTCACTGAAGCTTTCTTT
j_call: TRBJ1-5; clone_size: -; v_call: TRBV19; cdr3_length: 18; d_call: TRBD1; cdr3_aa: CASRPDGGGWNSNQPQHF; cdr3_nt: TGTGCCAGTAGACCCGACGGAGGGGGCTGGAATAGCAATCAGCCCCAGCATTTT
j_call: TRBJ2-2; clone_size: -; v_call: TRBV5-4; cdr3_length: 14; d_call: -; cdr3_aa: CASSPVTGTGELFF; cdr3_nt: TGTGCCAGCAGCCCAGTTACGGGCACCGGGGAGCTGTTTTTT
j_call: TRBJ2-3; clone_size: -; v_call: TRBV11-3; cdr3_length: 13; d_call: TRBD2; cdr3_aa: CASGSGGTDTQYF; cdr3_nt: TGTGCCAGCGGGAGCGGGGGTACGGATACGCAGTATTTT
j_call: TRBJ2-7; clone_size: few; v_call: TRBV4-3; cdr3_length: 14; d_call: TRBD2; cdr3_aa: CASSSQAGASEQYF; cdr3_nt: TGCGCCAGCAGCTCCCAAGCGGGGGCATCCGAGCAGTACTTC
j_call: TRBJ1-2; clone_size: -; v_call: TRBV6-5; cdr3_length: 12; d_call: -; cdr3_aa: CASSQQGWGYTF; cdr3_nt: TGTGCCAGCAGTCAACAGGGTTGGGGCTACACCTTC
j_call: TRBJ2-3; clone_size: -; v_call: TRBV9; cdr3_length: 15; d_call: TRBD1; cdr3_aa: CASSVVGQGTDTQYF; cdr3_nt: TGTGCCAGCAGCGTAGTGGGACAGGGGACAGATACGCAGTATTTT
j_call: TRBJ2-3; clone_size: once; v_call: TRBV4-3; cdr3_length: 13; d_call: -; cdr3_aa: CASRGAGTDTQYF; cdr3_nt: TGCGCCAGCAGGGGAGCAGGCACAGATACGCAGTATTTT
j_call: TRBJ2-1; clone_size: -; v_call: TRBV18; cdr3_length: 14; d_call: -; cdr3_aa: CASSPGLASWEQFF; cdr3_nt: TGTGCCAGCTCACCGGGACTGGCATCATGGGAGCAGTTCTTC
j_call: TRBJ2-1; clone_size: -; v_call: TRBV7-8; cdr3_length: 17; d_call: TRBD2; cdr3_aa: CASSFQNGGLNYNEQFF; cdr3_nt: TGTGCCAGCAGCTTCCAGAACGGGGGACTAAATTACAATGAGCAGTTCTTC
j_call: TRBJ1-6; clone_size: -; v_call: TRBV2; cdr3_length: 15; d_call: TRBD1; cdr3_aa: CASSAPGTVNSPLHF; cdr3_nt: TGTGCCAGCAGTGCGCCCGGGACAGTTAATTCACCCCTCCACTTT
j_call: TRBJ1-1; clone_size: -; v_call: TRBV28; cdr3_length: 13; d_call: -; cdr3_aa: CASKDRSHTEAFF; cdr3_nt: TGTGCCAGCAAAGACAGGAGTCACACTGAAGCTTTCTTT
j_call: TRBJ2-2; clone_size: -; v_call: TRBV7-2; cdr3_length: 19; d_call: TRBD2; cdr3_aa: CASSSSGAGLYPGTGELFF; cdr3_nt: TGTGCCAGCAGCTCATCCGGAGCGGGGCTCTACCCTGGCACCGGGGAGCTGTTTTTT
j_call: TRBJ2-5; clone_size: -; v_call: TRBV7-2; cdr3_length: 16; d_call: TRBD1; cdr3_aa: CASRPDRDRGLETQYF; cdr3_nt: TGTGCCAGCAGACCGGATCGGGACAGGGGGCTCGAGACCCAGTACTTC
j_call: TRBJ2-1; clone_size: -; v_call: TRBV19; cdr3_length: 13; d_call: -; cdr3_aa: CASSIGTYNEQFF; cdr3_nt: TGTGCCAGTAGTATAGGGACTTACAATGAGCAGTTCTTC
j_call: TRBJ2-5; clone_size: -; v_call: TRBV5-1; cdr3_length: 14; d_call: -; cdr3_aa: CARGGPPLPGTQYF; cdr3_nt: TGCGCCCGCGGAGGGCCTCCTTTGCCCGGGACCCAGTACTTC
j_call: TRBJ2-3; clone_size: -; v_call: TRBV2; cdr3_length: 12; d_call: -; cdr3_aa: CASSSVEDTQYF; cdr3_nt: TGTGCCAGCAGTTCGGTTGAAGATACGCAGTATTTT
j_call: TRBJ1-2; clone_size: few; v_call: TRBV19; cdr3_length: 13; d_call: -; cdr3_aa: CASSGYPNYGYTF; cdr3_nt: TGTGCCAGCTCAGGGTACCCTAACTATGGCTACACCTTC
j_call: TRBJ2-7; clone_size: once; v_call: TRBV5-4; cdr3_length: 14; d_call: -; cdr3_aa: CASSSPLSSYEQYF; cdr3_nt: TGTGCCAGCAGCTCGCCACTAAGCTCCTACGAGCAGTACTTC
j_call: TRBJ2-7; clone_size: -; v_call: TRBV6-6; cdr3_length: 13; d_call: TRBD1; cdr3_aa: CACTGTGAHEQYF; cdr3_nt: TGTGCCTGTACCGGGACAGGGGCGCACGAGCAGTACTTC